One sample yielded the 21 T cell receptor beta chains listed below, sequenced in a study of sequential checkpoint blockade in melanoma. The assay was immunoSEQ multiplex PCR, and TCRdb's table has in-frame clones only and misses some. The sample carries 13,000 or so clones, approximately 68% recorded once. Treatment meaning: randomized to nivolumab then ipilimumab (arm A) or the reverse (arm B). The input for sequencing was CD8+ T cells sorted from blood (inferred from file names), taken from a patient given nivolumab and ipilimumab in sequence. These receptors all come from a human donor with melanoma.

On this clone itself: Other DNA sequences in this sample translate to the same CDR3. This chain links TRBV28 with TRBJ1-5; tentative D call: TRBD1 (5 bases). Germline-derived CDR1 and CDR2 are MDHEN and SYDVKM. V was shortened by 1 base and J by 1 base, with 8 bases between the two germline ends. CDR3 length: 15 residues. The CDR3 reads CASSLFRVSNQPQHF. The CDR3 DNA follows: TGTGCCAGCAGTTTATTCAGGGTGAGCAATCAGCCCCAGCATTTT. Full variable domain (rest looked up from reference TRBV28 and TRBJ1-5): DVKVTQSSRYLVKRTGEKVFLECVQDMDHENMFWYRQDPGLGLRLIYFSYDVKMKEKGDIPEGYSVSREKKERFSLILESASTNQTSMYLCASSLFRVSNQPQHFGDGTRLSIL.

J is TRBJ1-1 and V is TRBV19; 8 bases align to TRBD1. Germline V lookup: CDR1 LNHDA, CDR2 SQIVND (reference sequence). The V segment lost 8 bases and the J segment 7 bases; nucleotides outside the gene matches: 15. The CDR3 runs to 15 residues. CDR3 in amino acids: CASLEIPGQGGEAFF. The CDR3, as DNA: TGTGCCAGTCTTGAAATCCCCGGACAGGGCGGTGAAGCTTTCTTT. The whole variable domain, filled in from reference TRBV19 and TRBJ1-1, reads DGGITQSPKYLFRKEGQNVTLSCEQNLNHDAMYWYRQDPGQGLRLIYYSQIVNDFQKGDIAEGYSVSREKKESFPLTVTSAQKNPTAFYLCASLEIPGQGGEAFFGQGTRLTVV.

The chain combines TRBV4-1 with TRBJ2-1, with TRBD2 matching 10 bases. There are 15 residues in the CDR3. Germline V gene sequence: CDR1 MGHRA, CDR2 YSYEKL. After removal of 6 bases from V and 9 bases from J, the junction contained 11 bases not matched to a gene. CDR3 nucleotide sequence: TGCGCCAGCAGGCAGATAGCGGGAGGTCTCGGTGAGCAGTTCTTC. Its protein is CASRQIAGGLGEQFF.

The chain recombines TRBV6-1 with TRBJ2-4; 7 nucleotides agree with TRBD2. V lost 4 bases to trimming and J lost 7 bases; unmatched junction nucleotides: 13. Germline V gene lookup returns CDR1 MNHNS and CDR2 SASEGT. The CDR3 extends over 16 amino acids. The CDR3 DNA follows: TGTGCCAGCAGTGCGGGGGGTGGGGTGATTGGGAACATTCAGTACTTC. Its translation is CASSAGGGVIGNIQYF.

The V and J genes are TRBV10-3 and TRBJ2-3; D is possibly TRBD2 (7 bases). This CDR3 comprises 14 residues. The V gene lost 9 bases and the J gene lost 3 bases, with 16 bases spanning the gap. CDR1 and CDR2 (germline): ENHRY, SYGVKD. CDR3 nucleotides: TGTGCCATAGGCCTCGGGGGGCGAACAGATACGCAGTATTTT. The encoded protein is CAIGLGGRTDTQYF.

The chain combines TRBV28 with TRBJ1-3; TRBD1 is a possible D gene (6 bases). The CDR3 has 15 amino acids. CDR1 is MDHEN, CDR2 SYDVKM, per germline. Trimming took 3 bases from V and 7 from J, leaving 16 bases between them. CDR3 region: CASSLSGTMVNTIYF. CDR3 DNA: TGTGCCAGCAGTTTGTCCGGGACAATGGTGAACACCATATATTTT.

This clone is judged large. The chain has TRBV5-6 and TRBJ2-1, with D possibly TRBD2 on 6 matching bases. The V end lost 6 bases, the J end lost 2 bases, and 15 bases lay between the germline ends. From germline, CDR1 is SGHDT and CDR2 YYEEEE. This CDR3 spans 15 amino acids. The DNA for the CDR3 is TGTGCCAGCACCACGTCGCGGGGAACCTACAATGAGCAGTTCTTC. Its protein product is CASTTSRGTYNEQFF.

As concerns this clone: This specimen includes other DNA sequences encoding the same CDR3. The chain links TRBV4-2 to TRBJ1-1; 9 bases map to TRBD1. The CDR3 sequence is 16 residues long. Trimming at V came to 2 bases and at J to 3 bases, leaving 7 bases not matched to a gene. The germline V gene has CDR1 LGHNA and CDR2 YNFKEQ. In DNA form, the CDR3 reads TGTGCCAGCAGCCAATCCCTTAGACAGGGGGACACTGAAGCTTTCTTT. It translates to CASSQSLRQGDTEAFF.

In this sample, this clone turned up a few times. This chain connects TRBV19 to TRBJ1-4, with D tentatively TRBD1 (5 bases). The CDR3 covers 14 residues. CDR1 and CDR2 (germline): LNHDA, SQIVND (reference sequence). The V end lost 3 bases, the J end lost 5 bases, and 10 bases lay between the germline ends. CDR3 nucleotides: TGTGCCAGTAGTATGGGGGGGAGAAATGAAAAACTGTTTTTT. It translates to CASSMGGRNEKLFF.

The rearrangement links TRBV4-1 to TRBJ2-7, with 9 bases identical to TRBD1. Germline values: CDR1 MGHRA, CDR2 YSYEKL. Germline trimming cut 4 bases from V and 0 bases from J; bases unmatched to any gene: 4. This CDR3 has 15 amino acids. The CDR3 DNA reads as TGCGCCAGCAGCCTAGGACAGGGGAGCTCCTACGAGCAGTACTTC. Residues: CASSLGQGSSYEQYF.

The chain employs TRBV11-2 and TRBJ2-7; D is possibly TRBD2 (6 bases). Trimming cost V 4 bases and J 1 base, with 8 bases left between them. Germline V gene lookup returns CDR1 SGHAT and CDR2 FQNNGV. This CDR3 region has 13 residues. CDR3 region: CASSWGGSYEQYF. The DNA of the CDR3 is TGTGCCAGCAGCTGGGGAGGATCCTACGAGCAGTACTTC.

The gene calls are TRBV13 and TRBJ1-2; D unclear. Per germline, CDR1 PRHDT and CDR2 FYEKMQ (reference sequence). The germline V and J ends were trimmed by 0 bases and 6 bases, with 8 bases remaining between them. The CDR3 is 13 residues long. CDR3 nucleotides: TGTGCCAGCAGCTTAGGGGAGATCGATGGCTACACCTTC. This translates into CASSLGEIDGYTF.

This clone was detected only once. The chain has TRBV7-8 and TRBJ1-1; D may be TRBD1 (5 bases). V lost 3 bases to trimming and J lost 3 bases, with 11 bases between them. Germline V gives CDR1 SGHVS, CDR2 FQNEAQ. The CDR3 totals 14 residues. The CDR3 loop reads CASSFMGGDTEAFF. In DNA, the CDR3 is TGTGCCAGCAGCTTCATGGGAGGGGACACTGAAGCTTTCTTT.

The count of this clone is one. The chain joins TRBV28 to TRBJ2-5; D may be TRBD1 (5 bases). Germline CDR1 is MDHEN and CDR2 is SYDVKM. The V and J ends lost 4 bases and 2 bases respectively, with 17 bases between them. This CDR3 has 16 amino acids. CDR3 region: CASSSSRERYQETQYF. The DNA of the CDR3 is TGTGCCAGCAGTTCATCCAGGGAACGATATCAAGAGACCCAGTACTTC.

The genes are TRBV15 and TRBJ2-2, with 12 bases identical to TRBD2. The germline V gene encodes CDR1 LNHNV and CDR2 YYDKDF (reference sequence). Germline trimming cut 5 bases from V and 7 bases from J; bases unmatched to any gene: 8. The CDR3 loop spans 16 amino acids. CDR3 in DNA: TGTGCCACCAGCTTCCCTAGCGGGGGGGCAGGCGGGGAGCTGTTTTTT. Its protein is CATSFPSGGAGGELFF.

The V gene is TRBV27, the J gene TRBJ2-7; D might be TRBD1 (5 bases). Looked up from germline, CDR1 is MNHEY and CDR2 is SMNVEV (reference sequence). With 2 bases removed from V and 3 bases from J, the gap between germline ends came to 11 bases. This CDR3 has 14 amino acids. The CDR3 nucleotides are TGTGCCAGCAGTTTAGTGGCAGGGTTCTACGAGCAGTACTTC. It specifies CASSLVAGFYEQYF.

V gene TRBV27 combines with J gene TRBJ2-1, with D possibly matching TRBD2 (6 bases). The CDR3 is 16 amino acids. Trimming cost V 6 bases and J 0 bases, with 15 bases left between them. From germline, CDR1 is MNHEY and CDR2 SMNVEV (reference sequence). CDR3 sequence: CASSPPGGPSYNEQFF. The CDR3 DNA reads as TGTGCCAGCAGCCCACCCGGGGGTCCCTCCTACAATGAGCAGTTCTTC.

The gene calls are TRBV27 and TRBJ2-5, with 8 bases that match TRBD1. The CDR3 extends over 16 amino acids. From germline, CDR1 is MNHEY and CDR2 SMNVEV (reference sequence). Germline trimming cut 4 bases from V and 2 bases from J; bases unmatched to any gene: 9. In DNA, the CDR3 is TGTGCCAGCAGTTATTCCTCAGGACAGGGACAAGAGACCCAGTACTTC. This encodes CASSYSSGQGQETQYF.

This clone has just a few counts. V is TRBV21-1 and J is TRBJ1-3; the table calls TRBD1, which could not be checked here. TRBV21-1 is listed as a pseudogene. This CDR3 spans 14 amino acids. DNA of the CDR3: TGTGCCGGCAGCAAAGCCACAGGGAGAAACACCATATATTTT. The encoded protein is CAGSKATGRNTIYF.

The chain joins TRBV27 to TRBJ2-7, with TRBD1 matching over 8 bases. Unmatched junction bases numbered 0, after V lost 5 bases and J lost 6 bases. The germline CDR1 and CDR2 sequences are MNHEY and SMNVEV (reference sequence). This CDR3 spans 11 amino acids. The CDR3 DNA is TGTGCCAGCAGTACAGGGGGCGAGCAGTACTTC. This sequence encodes CASSTGGEQYF.

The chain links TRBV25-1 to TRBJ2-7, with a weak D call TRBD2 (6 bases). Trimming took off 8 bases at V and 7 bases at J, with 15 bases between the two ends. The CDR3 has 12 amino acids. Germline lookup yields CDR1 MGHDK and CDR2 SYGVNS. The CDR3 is CASRWGDKEQYF. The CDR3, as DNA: TGTGCCAGCCGTTGGGGGGATAAGGAGCAGTACTTC.